This T cell receptor (beta chain) was recovered during a study of T cell repertoires in cytomegalovirus infection. About the study: Public TCR beta signatures indicated both CMV infection and matching HLA type.

The CDR3 has 16 residues. The germline V gene has CDR1 MDHEN and CDR2 SYDVKM. J gave up 4 bases and V 1 base, and 7 bases lay outside the gene matches. Each CDR3 protein is one row after TCRdb ran MiXCR on the reads. The sample yields about 100,000 distinct CDR3 sequences, 20% to 30% seen once. This clonotype was counted many times. This chain uses TRBV28 with TRBJ2-5, with 9 bases fitting TRBD2. Sequenced: CD8+ T cells from PBMCs. This sequence originates from a human donor in good health (CMV status not recorded). Some clones in this sample may be carry-over from other donors' samples. The CDR3, as DNA: TGTGCCAGCAGTTTATTGGGGCTAGCGGGGACAGAGACCCAGTACTTC. It codes for CASSLLGLAGTETQYF.